This paragraph reports one T cell receptor beta chain. Its antigen is as yet unknown. Cryopreserved PBMCs were CD4-enriched, then split into naive and memory cells. This entry belongs to a study of CD4 T cells in relation to SARS-CoV-2 and coronaviruses. Using immunoSEQ multiplex PCR, the repertoire was profiled, and TCRdb retains in-frame clones only, with some absent. The sample carries over 35,000 clones, around four fifths recorded once. Germline loops: CDR1 MGHRA, CDR2 YSYEKL. This CDR3 comprises 14 residues. V was clipped by 3 bases and J by 2 bases; unmatched bases: 3. The chain couples TRBV4-1 to TRBJ1-2, with 7 positions matching TRBD1. The TCR sequence derives from an adult with COVID-19. The sequencing input was memory CD4+ T cells from PBMCs, cultured in vitro. This CDR3 reads CASSQDRLNYGYTF. Here the CDR3 DNA reads TGCGCCAGCAGCCAGGACAGGTTGAACTATGGCTACACCTTC.